The 10 T cell receptor beta chains below were found in one sample sequenced in a study of a mutant IDH1 vaccine in newly diagnosed glioma. Repertoires were generated with immunoSEQ multiplex PCR, while TCRdb's copy carries only in-frame clones and drops some. The sample lists about 92,000 clones; 83% were seen once. Documented time point: baseline, week 1 (first vaccination visit). Treatment of the sample: pre-vaccination baseline after standard-of-care therapy. Here the sequenced sample was PBMCs, taken from a glioma patient treated with radiotherapy, temozolomide or both. The origin of the receptors is a woman aged 50 to 60 with glioma.

V is TRBV19 and J is TRBJ2-3, with D hard to call. Trimming left V 3 bases short and J 0 bases short, with 10 bases between. The CDR3 contains 15 residues. Germline-derived CDR1 and CDR2 are LNHDA and SQIVND (reference sequence). The CDR3 loop reads CASSIRAGSTDTQYF. Here the CDR3 DNA reads TGTGCCAGTAGTATTCGGGCAGGAAGCACAGATACGCAGTATTTT.

The chain employs TRBV7-2 and TRBJ1-6; no reliable D call. V lost 1 base to trimming and J lost 15 bases, with 10 bases between them. The CDR3 runs 12 residues. Looked up from germline, CDR1 is SGHTA and CDR2 is FQGNSA. The CDR3 protein is CASSLGPLVLHF. The CDR3 bases are TGTGCCAGCAGCTTAGGCCCGCTGGTCCTCCACTTT.

CDR3 loop: CASSPDREYGYTF. The CDR3 bases are TGTGCCAGCTCACCGGACAGGGAATATGGCTACACCTTC. The chain carries TRBV18 and TRBJ1-2; TRBD1 agrees at 8 bases. The CDR3 is 13 amino acids. After removal of 3 bases from V and 5 bases from J, the junction contained 2 bases not matched to a gene. Germline CDR1 is KGHSH and CDR2 is LQKENI.

This chain connects TRBV19 to TRBJ1-6, with D perhaps TRBD1 (6 bases). The germline gives CDR1 LNHDA, CDR2 SQIVND (reference sequence). The V end lost 6 bases, the J end lost 10 bases, and 13 bases lay between the germline ends. The CDR3 totals 13 residues. The CDR3 region has the DNA TGTGCCAGTAGAAACCCAGGGGAGTCACCCCTCCACTTT. Amino acid sequence: CASRNPGESPLHF. Variable domain in full (rest from reference TRBV19 and TRBJ1-6): DGGITQSPKYLFRKEGQNVTLSCEQNLNHDAMYWYRQDPGQGLRLIYYSQIVNDFQKGDIAEGYSVSREKKESFPLTVTSAQKNPTAFYLCASRNPGESPLHFGNGTRLTVT.

The chain joins TRBV6-6 to TRBJ2-1; D uncertain. Per germline, CDR1 MNHNY and CDR2 SVGAGI (reference sequence). The CDR3 loop spans 13 amino acids. Trimming pared 5 bases from V and 10 bases from J, leaving 15 bases between. The CDR3 sequence: CASSTSAVREQFF. The CDR3 DNA reads TGTGCCAGCAGTACTTCAGCCGTCAGGGAGCAGTTCTTC.

The genes are TRBV5-5 and TRBJ1-5; the D gene is possibly TRBD1 (5 bases). The germline V and J ends were trimmed by 0 bases and 5 bases, with 9 bases remaining between them. The germline V gene has CDR1 SGHKS and CDR2 YYEKEE (reference sequence). This CDR3 spans 14 amino acids. The CDR3 DNA is TGTGCCAGCAGCTTGGACAGGAACTATCAGCCCCAGCATTTT. It codes for CASSLDRNYQPQHF.

CDR3 DNA: TGTGCCAGCAGCTTAACGAGGGGGTCTGGAAACACCATATATTTT. Translation gives CASSLTRGSGNTIYF. The chain recombines TRBV7-9 with TRBJ1-3; D may be TRBD1 (6 bases). CDR3 size: 15 residues. The germline V and J ends were trimmed by 2 bases and 1 base, with 9 bases remaining between them. CDR1 SEHNR and CDR2 FQNEAQ come from the germline V gene (reference sequence).

The CDR3 DNA follows: TGCGCCAGCAGCTTGGGGAACACCCGTTATCCTGAAGCTTTCTTT. Protein: CASSLGNTRYPEAFF. The chain is built from TRBV5-1 and TRBJ1-1; D is uncertain. This CDR3 spans 15 amino acids. Germline CDR1 and CDR2: SGHRS and YFSETQ. V shed 0 bases and J shed 6 bases, with 15 bases lying between them. Drawing the rest from reference TRBV5-1 and TRBJ1-1, the complete variable domain is KAGVTQTPRYLIKTRGQQVTLSCSPISGHRSVSWYQQTPGQGLQFLFEYFSETQRNKGNFPGRFSGRQFSNSRSEMNVSTLELGDSALYLCASSLGNTRYPEAFFGQGTRLTVV.

The rearrangement joins TRBV5-4 to TRBJ2-7; D call uncertain. The CDR3 is 15 residues long. V was clipped by 0 bases and J by 2 bases, with 12 bases between them. The germline V gene has CDR1 SGHNT and CDR2 YYREEE (reference sequence). Here the CDR3 reads CASSLVVGRTYEQYF. The CDR3, as DNA: TGTGCCAGCAGCTTGGTCGTCGGCAGAACCTACGAGCAGTACTTC.

This clone occurred once. The V call is TRBV27, the J call TRBJ2-7; the match to TRBD1 covers 8 bases. V lost 4 bases to trimming and J lost 2 bases; unmatched junction nucleotides: 4. The CDR3 consists of 14 residues. Looked up from germline, CDR1 is MNHEY and CDR2 is SMNVEV (reference sequence). This CDR3 reads CASSYLQGAYEQYF. CDR3 nucleotides: TGTGCCAGCAGTTACCTACAGGGGGCCTACGAGCAGTACTTC.